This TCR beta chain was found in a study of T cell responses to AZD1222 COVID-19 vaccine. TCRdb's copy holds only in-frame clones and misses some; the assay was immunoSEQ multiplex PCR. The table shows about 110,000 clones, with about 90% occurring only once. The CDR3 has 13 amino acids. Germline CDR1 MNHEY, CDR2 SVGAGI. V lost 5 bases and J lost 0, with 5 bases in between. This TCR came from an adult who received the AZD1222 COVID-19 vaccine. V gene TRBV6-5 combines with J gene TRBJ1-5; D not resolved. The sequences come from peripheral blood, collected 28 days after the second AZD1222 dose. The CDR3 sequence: CASSRFSNQPQHF. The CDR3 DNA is TGTGCCAGCAGTCGCTTTAGCAATCAGCCCCAGCATTTT.